This TCR beta chain was recovered during a study of blood T cell repertoires in COVID-19. Study at large: Some COVID-19 samples were acute and others convalescent; all came from the United States, Italy and Spain. T cells, B-cell-depleted T cells, or PBMCs supplied cDNA or gDNA.

Per germline, CDR1 LGHDT and CDR2 YNNKEL (reference sequence). V was shortened by 2 bases and J by 4 bases, with 20 bases between the two germline ends. The CDR3 has 18 amino acids. The authors' processing: Amplifying reference gene primers gave estimates of nucleated cell counts. Libraries were prepared by immunoSEQ multiplex PCR; TCRdb keeps only in-frame clonotypes and omits some of them. From that table come the V and J calls and clone size; the DNA was used to work out D and trimming. This sample has about 130,000 clones, with roughly nine tenths found just once. Sequencing was carried out using peripheral blood. The origin of this receptor is a man in his forties or fifties with active COVID-19. The chain uses TRBV3-1 (or the pseudogene TRBV3-2) and TRBJ1-4; tentative D call: TRBD1 (5 bases). CDR3 region: CASSQPHGGGKVNEKLFF. The CDR3 DNA sequence: TGTGCCAGCAGCCAACCCCATGGGGGGGGGAAGGTTAATGAAAAACTGTTTTTT.